Listed here are 28 T cell receptor beta chains from one sample, sequenced in a study of beta chain features in type 1 diabetes. Study-wide findings and caveats: TCRB CDR3s were moderately but significantly shorter in Type 1 diabetes patients in all four CD4+ subsets.

Reverse transcribing all isolated RNA meant expressed TCRB transcripts were sequenced. Using immunoSEQ multiplex PCR, the repertoire was profiled, and TCRdb retains in-frame clones only, with some absent. The sample holds a few hundred thousand clones, more than 15% seen once. These receptors' antigens are unknown. Sequenced: naive CD4+ T cells from blood. These receptors were obtained from a young man with type 1 diabetes.

This clone was observed a handful of times. This chain joins TRBV9 and TRBJ1-1, with D uncertain. Trimming removed 5 bases from V and 1 base from J, with 3 bases in between. The germline CDR1 and CDR2 sequences are SGDLS and YYNGEE. The length of the CDR3 is 11 residues. CDR3 sequence (DNA): TGTGCCAGCAGTGCGAACACTGAAGCTTTCTTT. As protein: CASSANTEAFF.

The rearrangement links TRBV15 to TRBJ2-3; 11 nucleotides match TRBD2. In germline, CDR1 is LNHNV, CDR2 YYDKDF (reference sequence). The CDR3 is 15 residues long. V dropped 6 bases and J dropped 2; count of bases not matched to a gene: 4. CDR3 coding DNA: TGTGCCACCAGTGTAGCGGGAGGGCACACAGATACGCAGTATTTT. It translates to CATSVAGGHTDTQYF. The entire variable domain, with the rest obtained from reference TRBV15 and TRBJ2-3, is as follows: DAMVIQNPRYQVTQFGKPVTLSCSQTLNHNVMYWYQQKSSQAPKLLFHYYDKDFNNEADTPDNFQSRRPNTSFCFLDIRSPGLGDTAMYLCATSVAGGHTDTQYFGPGTRLTVL.

This clone was picked up a small number of times. The chain carries TRBV30 and TRBJ2-3; D remains unclear. V gave up 2 bases and J gave up 0 bases, with 6 bases separating them. Germline assignment: CDR1 GTSNPN and CDR2 SVGIG (reference sequence). The CDR3 runs to 13 residues. CDR3 in DNA: TGTGCCTGGAGTCTTGCTAGCACAGATACGCAGTATTTT. Its protein product is CAWSLASTDTQYF.

This clone was recorded a few times. V gene TRBV7-9 combines with J gene TRBJ2-5; D not certain. V lost 8 bases, J lost 5 bases, and 12 bases lay in between. This CDR3 is built from 12 residues. Germline-derived CDR1 and CDR2 are SEHNR and FQNEAQ (reference sequence). Written as DNA, the CDR3 is TGTGCCAGCGCTCCTAGGTGGGAGACCCAGTACTTC. Its translation: CASAPRWETQYF. The whole variable domain, filled in from reference TRBV7-9 and TRBJ2-5, reads DTGVSQNPRHKITKRGQNVTFRCDPISEHNRLYWYRQTLGQGPEFLTYFQNEAQLEKSRLLSDRFSAERPKGSFSTLEIQRTEQGDSAMYLCASAPRWETQYFGPGTRLLVL.

The chain is built from TRBV18 and TRBJ2-5, with D perhaps matching TRBD2 (6 bases). V was trimmed by 2 bases and J by 4 bases, leaving 8 bases between them. This CDR3 has 13 amino acids. The V gene's germline CDR1 is KGHSH and CDR2 LQKENI. The CDR3 sequence: CASSPMGLETQYF. The DNA of the CDR3 is TGTGCCAGCTCACCAATGGGACTAGAGACCCAGTACTTC.

The chain recombines TRBV10-3 with TRBJ2-3, with D maybe TRBD1 (5 bases). Trimming removed 6 bases at V and 0 bases at J, with 13 bases between. CDR3 length: 15 residues. CDR1 is ENHRY and CDR2 is SYGVKD in the germline V gene. CDR3 loop: CAIRMQGVSTDTQYF. The CDR3 coding sequence is TGTGCCATCAGGATGCAGGGCGTGAGCACAGATACGCAGTATTTT.

The chain is built from TRBV9 and TRBJ2-3; 10 bases agree with TRBD1. V lost 3 bases and J lost 3; bases outside the gene matches: 4. This CDR3 has 15 amino acids. Germline V gives CDR1 SGDLS, CDR2 YYNGEE. The CDR3 is CASSERGQGTDTQYF. The CDR3 region has the DNA TGTGCCAGCAGCGAGAGGGGACAGGGGACAGATACGCAGTATTTT.

The chain couples TRBV15 to TRBJ2-3; D is possibly TRBD2 (5 bases). Trimming left V 1 base short and J 2 bases short, with 10 bases between. The CDR3 contains 15 residues. Per germline, CDR1 LNHNV and CDR2 YYDKDF (reference sequence). As DNA, the CDR3 is TGTGCCACCAGCAGAGGCAAGGGAGCCACAGATACGCAGTATTTT. This gives the protein CATSRGKGATDTQYF.

This clone was counted between two and nine times. The V gene is TRBV23-1, the J gene TRBJ2-4; 7 nucleotides align to TRBD1. TRBV23-1 is labeled an ORF, and its function is uncertain. The CDR3 sequence is 16 residues long. Trimming removed 2 bases from V and 5 bases from J; junction bases left unmatched: 9. The CDR3 loop reads CASSQAARTGENIQYF. CDR3 nucleotide sequence: TGCGCCAGCAGTCAAGCAGCACGAACAGGGGAAAACATTCAGTACTTC.

This clone was counted only a few times. The J gene is TRBJ2-3, the V gene TRBV19; possible D gene TRBD1, 5 bases. The CDR3 has 13 residues. Germline CDR1 and CDR2: LNHDA and SQIVND (reference sequence). V gave up 3 bases and J gave up 5 bases, with 9 bases separating them. The CDR3 DNA sequence: TGTGCCAGTAGTATCAGGGTCGGAGATACGCAGTATTTT. Translating it yields CASSIRVGDTQYF.

The V call is TRBV30, the J call TRBJ2-6; D possibly corresponds to TRBD2 (5 bases). CDR3 length equals 13 residues. Germline loops: CDR1 GTSNPN, CDR2 SVGIG (reference sequence). The V end was cut by 8 bases, the J end by 1 base, with 9 bases between. The CDR3 nucleotides read TGTGCCCGAGGGCTTTCTGGGGCCAACGTCCTGACTTTC. Its protein product is CARGLSGANVLTF.

In DNA form, the CDR3 reads TGTGCCAGCAGGCCGAACCTGGGACGGACCTACGAGCAGTACTTC. It specifies CASRPNLGRTYEQYF. The chain joins TRBV28 to TRBJ2-7; either TRBD1 or TRBD2 may fit D (5 bases each). V lost 6 bases and J 2 bases, leaving 17 bases between the germline ends. The CDR3 consists of 15 residues. In germline, CDR1 is MDHEN, CDR2 SYDVKM. The full variable domain, in which reference TRBV28 and TRBJ2-7 provide the parts outside the CDR3, is DVKVTQSSRYLVKRTGEKVFLECVQDMDHENMFWYRQDPGLGLRLIYFSYDVKMKEKGDIPEGYSVSREKKERFSLILESASTNQTSMYLCASRPNLGRTYEQYFGPGTRLTVT.

A few counts support this clone. The V gene is TRBV4-1, the J gene TRBJ2-3; D is uncertain. V was shortened by 0 bases and J by 0 bases, with 4 bases between the two germline ends. The CDR3 extends over 14 amino acids. Germline loops: CDR1 MGHRA, CDR2 YSYEKL. The CDR3 coding sequence is TGCGCCAGCAGCCAAGATTGGAGCACAGATACGCAGTATTTT. Translation gives CASSQDWSTDTQYF.

This chain uses TRBV28 with TRBJ2-7; TRBD2 might be the D (5 bases). Germline CDR1 reads MDHEN; CDR2 reads SYDVKM. V lost 8 bases, J lost 0 bases, and 14 bases lay in between. CDR3 length: 14 residues. CDR3 in amino acids: CASSRSGNSYEQYF. DNA for the CDR3: TGTGCCAGCTCCCGGTCGGGGAACTCCTACGAGCAGTACTTC.

The chain links TRBV5-1 to TRBJ2-1; 8 bases fit TRBD2. CDR1 and CDR2 (germline): SGHRS, YFSETQ. The J segment lost 12 bases and the V segment lost 3 bases, leaving 17 bases of the junction unmatched. This CDR3 is 16 amino acids long. CDR3 nucleotides: TGCGCCAGCAGCTCCGAGTCCGGACTAGCCCTATTGGGGCAGTTCTTC. Its protein is CASSSESGLALLGQFF.

The chain is built from TRBV5-4 and TRBJ2-6; possible D gene TRBD1, 5 bases. V was trimmed by 0 bases and J by 0 bases, leaving 7 bases between them. The CDR3 contains 16 residues. CDR1 is SGHNT, CDR2 YYREEE, per germline (reference sequence). The CDR3 here is CASSLGGSSGANVLTF. The CDR3 DNA reads as TGTGCCAGCAGCTTGGGGGGCAGCTCTGGGGCCAACGTCCTGACTTTC.

Details on this clone: Within the sample, other DNA sequences also encode this same CDR3. The chain couples TRBV7-6 to TRBJ2-6; D is perhaps TRBD2 (5 bases). The CDR3 is 17 residues long. Deletions cut 5 bases from V and 0 bases from J, with 14 bases between. Germline-derived CDR1 and CDR2 are SGHVS and FNYEAQ. This CDR3 reads CASSPASGRSGANVLTF. In nucleotides, the CDR3 is TGTGCCAGCAGCCCAGCGAGCGGCCGCTCTGGGGCCAACGTCCTGACTTTC.

This clone turned up a few times. The same CDR3 also results from other DNA sequences found in this sample. DNA for the CDR3: TGCGCCAGCAGCTTGTCGGGGGAGCAGTTCTTC. This gives the protein CASSLSGEQFF. The chain links TRBV5-1 to TRBJ2-1; a possible D gene is TRBD2 (5 bases). Per germline, CDR1 SGHRS and CDR2 YFSETQ. The CDR3 contains 11 residues. Between the trimmed V and J ends, which lost 1 base and 10 bases, there was a span of 6 bases.

This chain joins TRBV7-8 and TRBJ1-2; 11 bases line up with TRBD1. The CDR3 is 15 amino acids. The J segment lost 7 bases and the V segment lost 6 bases, leaving 10 bases of the junction unmatched. Germline V lookup: CDR1 SGHVS, CDR2 FQNEAQ. CDR3 protein: CASSSPDRGLSGYTF. In DNA, the CDR3 is TGTGCCAGCAGTTCCCCGGACAGGGGGCTGAGTGGCTACACCTTC.

The J gene is TRBJ2-3, the V gene TRBV29-1, with D maybe TRBD1 (6 bases). The germline CDR1 and CDR2 sequences are SQVTM and ANQGSEA. V was shortened by 3 bases and J by 3 bases, with 10 bases between the two germline ends. There are 13 residues in the CDR3. CDR3 residues: CSVDPQGTDTQYF. CDR3 nucleotide sequence: TGCAGCGTTGACCCACAGGGAACAGATACGCAGTATTTT.

This clone has a handful of counts. V and J are TRBV2 and TRBJ2-5; D ambiguous. Germline-derived CDR1 and CDR2 are SNHLY and FYNNEI. The CDR3 extends over 14 amino acids. V lost 4 bases and J lost 2, with 11 bases in between. The CDR3, as DNA: TGTGCCAGCAGTGGTAGGACGAGTCAAGAGACCCAGTACTTC. Protein product: CASSGRTSQETQYF.

The chain joins TRBV27 to TRBJ1-2, with a tentative D call TRBD1 (6 bases). With 4 bases removed from V and 3 bases from J, the gap between germline ends came to 15 bases. Germline lookup yields CDR1 MNHEY and CDR2 SMNVEV (reference sequence). CDR3 length: 15 amino acids. CDR3: CASSSLLQGDYGYTF. For the CDR3, the DNA is TGTGCCAGCAGTTCACTATTACAGGGAGACTATGGCTACACCTTC.

This chain uses TRBV7-2 with TRBJ2-7, with no clear D. Germline loops: CDR1 SGHTA, CDR2 FQGNSA. The CDR3 extends over 15 amino acids. V gave up 3 bases and J gave up 6 bases, with 18 bases separating them. The CDR3 reads CASSFAEQSPREQYF. The CDR3 DNA is TGTGCCAGCAGCTTCGCCGAGCAAAGCCCACGCGAGCAGTACTTC.

V usage is TRBV29-1 and J usage is TRBJ1-4; D gene unclear. Deletions cut 3 bases from V and 3 bases from J, with 11 bases between. Germline V gene sequence: CDR1 SQVTM, CDR2 ANQGSEA. This CDR3 comprises 14 residues. CDR3 sequence (DNA): TGCAGCGTTGATTCCGGGTTGCCTAATGAAAAACTGTTTTTT. Translated, it gives CSVDSGLPNEKLFF.

This rearrangement joins TRBV18 to TRBJ2-5; 8 bases are shared with TRBD1. The ends lost 8 bases at V and 5 bases at J; junction bases unmatched: 7. CDR3 length: 13 residues. Germline CDR1 is KGHSH and CDR2 is LQKENI. DNA of the CDR3: TGTGCCAGCGACAGGGGATCGGCGGAGACCCAGTACTTC. As protein: CASDRGSAETQYF.

Regarding this clone: Other DNA sequences in the sample encode the same CDR3. This chain uses TRBV7-2 with TRBJ2-3; the match to TRBD2 covers 9 bases. Germline V gene lookup returns CDR1 SGHTA and CDR2 FQGNSA. The length of the CDR3 is 15 residues. V gave up 1 base and J gave up 1 base; unmatched junction bases: 0. Here the CDR3 reads CASSLVAGGTDTQYF. CDR3 coding DNA: TGTGCCAGCAGCTTAGTAGCGGGAGGCACAGATACGCAGTATTTT.

The gene calls are TRBV19 and TRBJ2-6; D ambiguous. Trimming stripped 9 bases from V and 6 bases from J, with 12 bases between. Germline V gene sequence: CDR1 LNHDA, CDR2 SQIVND (reference sequence). This CDR3 spans 13 amino acids. For the CDR3, the DNA is TGTGCCAGCAGCAAGCGTGAGGCCAACGTCCTGACTTTC. This translates into CASSKREANVLTF.

The J gene is TRBJ2-5, the V gene TRBV30, with TRBD2 identical over 13 bases. V was pared by 3 bases and J by 2 bases, with 6 bases of the junction left unmatched. The CDR3 contains 16 residues. Germline CDR1 GTSNPN, CDR2 SVGIG (reference sequence). The chain's CDR3 is CAWSVGLAGVQETQYF. CDR3 DNA: TGTGCCTGGAGCGTCGGACTAGCGGGAGTACAAGAGACCCAGTACTTC.